This entry lists 18 T cell receptor beta chains sequenced from one sample in a study of T cells in Graves' hyperthyroidism and ophthalmopathy. Regions amplified from RNA transcripts were the TCR beta CDR3 regions. A set of HTBI primers served as the primers for a first-round RT-PCR of the TCR CDR3. TCRdb reanalysed the multiplex PCR reads using MiXCR and keeps one entry per CDR3 protein. The sample yields roughly 580,000 distinct CDR3 sequences, just over 45% seen once. Specimen: peripheral blood or thyroid tissue (not recorded which). These receptor sequences come from a woman in her late teens or twenties with Graves' hyperthyroidism.

This clonotype was detected only a few times. J is TRBJ1-1 and V is TRBV20-1; D is unresolved. V shed 2 bases and J shed 11 bases, with 12 bases lying between them. This CDR3 has 11 residues. The germline gives CDR1 DFQATT, CDR2 SNEGSKA (reference sequence). CDR3 nucleotide sequence: TGCAGTGCTAGAATGGGTGTTCGGGCTTTCTTT. Protein sequence: CSARMGVRAFF.

This clonotype was seen more than once but under ten times. The chain combines TRBV7-8 with TRBJ2-2; D perhaps matches TRBD2 (5 bases). This CDR3 contains 14 residues. Germline assignment: CDR1 SGHVS and CDR2 FQNEAQ. With 8 bases removed from V and 5 bases from J, the gap between germline ends came to 15 bases. In DNA, the CDR3 is TGTGCCAGCGGCCGGATGCGGGCGACCGGGGAGCTGTTTTTT. Translated: CASGRMRATGELFF.

A word on this clonotype: A read error may be the cause here, since a much bigger clone is one base away. J is TRBJ2-5 and V is TRBV2; 11 bases fit TRBD2. The CDR3 spans 14 residues. V was pared by 9 bases and J by 4 bases, with 7 bases of the junction left unmatched. Germline V gives CDR1 SNHLY, CDR2 FYNNEI. In DNA, the CDR3 is TGTGCCAGGGACCGGACTAGCGGGCGAGAGACCCAGTACTTC. Translating gives CARDRTSGRETQYF. The entire variable domain, with the rest obtained from reference TRBV2 and TRBJ2-5, is as follows: EPEVTQTPSHQVTQMGQEVILRCVPISNHLYFYWYRQILGQKVEFLVSFYNNEISEKSEIFDDQFSVERPDGSNFTLKIRSTKLEDSAMYFCARDRTSGRETQYFGPGTRLLVL.

The chain combines TRBV25-1 with TRBJ1-2, with D unclear. V lost 8 bases and J 7 bases, leaving 17 bases between the germline ends. CDR3 length equals 13 residues. The germline CDR1 and CDR2 sequences are MGHDK and SYGVNS. This chain's CDR3 is CASFEAPGSGYTF. CDR3 in DNA: TGTGCCAGCTTTGAGGCGCCAGGCTCTGGCTACACCTTC.

The chain recombines TRBV19 with TRBJ2-2; 8 bases are shared with TRBD1. Germline V CDR1 and CDR2: LNHDA, SQIVND (reference sequence). This CDR3 has 15 residues. V shed 3 bases, J shed 6 bases, and the junction held 6 bases outside the gene matches. As DNA, the CDR3 is TGTGCCAGTAGTATGGACAGGGAAGGAGCCGGGGAGCTGTTTTTT. Protein: CASSMDREGAGELFF.

This clonotype was counted between two and nine times. The chain joins TRBV10-3 to TRBJ2-7, with TRBD2 identical over 11 bases. Germline trimming cut 4 bases from V and 1 base from J; bases unmatched to any gene: 6. Germline V gene sequence: CDR1 ENHRY, CDR2 SYGVKD. This CDR3 region has 16 residues. The CDR3 is CAISVGASGGSYEQYF. The CDR3 region has the DNA TGTGCCATCAGTGTTGGGGCTAGCGGGGGGTCCTACGAGCAGTACTTC.

The chain uses TRBV19 and TRBJ1-1, with a possible D match to TRBD1 (5 bases). Trimming shortened V by 5 bases and J by 4 bases, and 17 bases separated the two germline ends. The germline V gene encodes CDR1 LNHDA and CDR2 SQIVND (reference sequence). CDR3 length: 15 amino acids. This CDR3 is CASSPAKGRGTEAFF. The CDR3 nucleotides read TGTGCCAGTAGTCCCGCCAAGGGGCGCGGCACTGAAGCTTTCTTT.

V gene TRBV13 combines with J gene TRBJ1-5, with D tentatively TRBD1 (6 bases). Trimming removed 2 bases at V and 4 bases at J, with 12 bases between. The length of the CDR3 is 15 residues. Germline lookup yields CDR1 PRHDT and CDR2 FYEKMQ (reference sequence). In nucleotides, the CDR3 is TGTGCCAGCAGCTTATCCCGGGGGCCAAATCAGCCCCAGCATTTT. Amino acid sequence: CASSLSRGPNQPQHF.

V is TRBV5-1 and J is TRBJ2-7, with 8 bases aligning to TRBD1. The CDR3 runs to 13 residues. The V gene end was trimmed by 4 bases and the J gene end by 4 bases; junction bases not matched to a gene: 4. Germline values: CDR1 SGHRS, CDR2 YFSETQ. The CDR3, as DNA: TGCGCCAGCAGCAGCAGGGGGCTATACGAGCAGTACTTC. Residues: CASSSRGLYEQYF.

Concerning this clonotype: The junction and the germline gene differ at one end; a read error may be behind it. The chain carries TRBV6-5 and TRBJ1-1; D ambiguous. Looked up from germline, CDR1 is MNHEY and CDR2 is SVGAGI. The CDR3 extends over 15 amino acids. The CDR3, as DNA: TGTGCCATCAGTTACTCGAGAGTAAGGAACACTGAAGCTTTCTTT. Translated: CAISYSRVRNTEAFF.

The J gene is TRBJ2-7, the V gene TRBV9; 10 bases agree with TRBD1. From germline, CDR1 is SGDLS and CDR2 YYNGEE. The ends lost 2 bases at V and 6 bases at J; junction bases unmatched: 8. There are 15 residues in the CDR3. CDR3 coding DNA: TGTGCCAGCAGCGTTCGGGACAGGGGTTCTCGCGAGCAGTACTTC. Its translation: CASSVRDRGSREQYF. The entire variable domain, with the rest obtained from reference TRBV9 and TRBJ2-7, is as follows: DSGVTQTPKHLITATGQRVTLRCSPRSGDLSVYWYQQSLDQGLQFLIQYYNGEERAKGNILERFSAQQFPDLHSELNLSSLELGDSALYFCASSVRDRGSREQYFGPGTRLTVT.

This clonotype was recorded a few times. The chain couples TRBV19 to TRBJ2-7, with D possibly matching TRBD2 (5 bases). V lost 3 bases and J 7 bases, leaving 10 bases between the germline ends. From germline, CDR1 is LNHDA and CDR2 SQIVND (reference sequence). This CDR3 region has 12 residues. CDR3 amino acids: CASSISGSEQYF. CDR3 coding DNA: TGTGCCAGTAGTATCTCGGGGAGTGAGCAGTACTTC.

The chain recombines TRBV29-1 with TRBJ1-5; a weak D match, TRBD1 (6 bases). Between the trimmed V and J ends, which lost 8 bases and 4 bases, there was a span of 15 bases. This CDR3 comprises 13 residues. The germline gives CDR1 SQVTM, CDR2 ANQGSEA. CDR3 DNA sequence: TGCAGCATTCCGGGACACCGAAATCAGCCCCAGCATTTT. This translates into CSIPGHRNQPQHF.

V is TRBV20-1 and J is TRBJ2-7, with TRBD2 identical over 8 bases. With 3 bases clipped from V and 3 bases from J, the junction kept 7 bases outside the gene matches. Germline loops: CDR1 DFQATT, CDR2 SNEGSKA (reference sequence). This CDR3 contains 14 residues. CDR3: CSASPPGLVYEQYF. CDR3 sequence (DNA): TGCAGTGCTAGCCCGCCGGGACTAGTCTACGAGCAGTACTTC.

This clonotype was seen at least ten times. V and J are TRBV15 and TRBJ2-5, with 16 bases matching TRBD2. Germline lookup yields CDR1 LNHNV and CDR2 YYDKDF (reference sequence). The CDR3 is made up of 17 amino acids. J was trimmed by 5 bases and V by 6 bases; bases with no gene match: 9. The CDR3 protein is CATRGGLAGGPRETQYF. The CDR3 coding sequence is TGTGCCACCAGGGGGGGACTAGCGGGAGGGCCGCGGGAGACCCAGTACTTC.

The chain uses TRBV29-1 and TRBJ1-5, with D possibly TRBD1 on 5 matching bases. There are 12 residues in the CDR3. V shed 2 bases and J shed 7 bases, with 9 bases lying between them. CDR1 is SQVTM, CDR2 ANQGSEA, per germline. The DNA of the CDR3 is TGCAGCGTTGAACGGGGGGGGCAGCCCCAGCATTTT. This encodes CSVERGGQPQHF.

V is TRBV19 and J is TRBJ1-2, with TRBD1 matching over 7 bases. The germline CDR1 and CDR2 sequences are LNHDA and SQIVND (reference sequence). Trimming took 6 bases from V and 7 from J; bases not matched to a gene: 8. CDR3 length equals 13 residues. The CDR3 is CASSSNRGVGYTF. The CDR3 DNA reads as TGTGCCAGTAGCTCCAACAGGGGCGTTGGCTACACCTTC. Filled out from reference TRBV19 and TRBJ1-2, the complete variable domain reads DGGITQSPKYLFRKEGQNVTLSCEQNLNHDAMYWYRQDPGQGLRLIYYSQIVNDFQKGDIAEGYSVSREKKESFPLTVTSAQKNPTAFYLCASSSNRGVGYTFGSGTRLTVV.

The chain recombines TRBV12-3 or TRBV12-4 with TRBJ1-6, with D unclear. Trimming removed 7 bases at V and 0 bases at J, with 19 bases between. The CDR3 runs to 18 residues. CDR3 protein: CASTHLLWMGSYNSPLHF. Here the CDR3 DNA reads TGTGCCAGCACGCACCTTCTGTGGATGGGCTCCTATAATTCACCCCTCCACTTT.